The rows below give T cell receptor beta chains drawn from one sample of a study of T cell responses to AZD1222 COVID-19 vaccine. Some clones are missing from TCRdb's copy, which holds only in-frame ones; the method was immunoSEQ multiplex PCR. The sample lists approximately 99,000 clones, approximately 90% occurring once. The sample was peripheral blood, taken on day 0 of AZD1222 vaccination. The receptors come from an adult in good health. Each CDR3 is given with its conserved first and last residue.

v_call	j_call	cdr3_aa
TRBV5-3	TRBJ1-2	CARSLVADSDGYGYTF
TRBV6-5	TRBJ1-6	CASSKGSSYNSPLHF
TRBV21-1	TRBJ1-3	CASPRPGNTIYF
TRBV2	TRBJ2-3	CASRAPTSRRGDTQYF
TRBV2	TRBJ2-3	CASSRDVGTDTQYF
TRBV24-1	TRBJ2-1	CATSDLQQGGNEQFF
TRBV15	TRBJ1-2	CATSRGVDRGPGENGYTF
TRBV20-1	TRBJ2-2	CSASGTSGRAGNTGELFF
TRBV6-4	TRBJ2-1	CASSGWQLGSYNEQFF
TRBV19	TRBJ1-1	CASSIALGYRNTEAFF
TRBV18	TRBJ2-7	CASSAGSSYEQYF
TRBV15	TRBJ2-5	CATSRDEETQYF
TRBV2	TRBJ1-2	CASTLTGGGYGYTF
TRBV29-1	TRBJ1-2	CSVDGGFGYGYTF
TRBV4-3	TRBJ2-2	CASSQDTSGDTGELFF
TRBV19	TRBJ1-5	CASSISTSDSNQPQHF
TRBV3-1/TRBV3-2	TRBJ2-7	CASSPGTSGPYEQYF
TRBV5-6	TRBJ1-2	CASSLGDSSVSTF
TRBV7-2	TRBJ1-1	CASSLIRAATEAFF
TRBV30	TRBJ1-1	CAWSDPTGNTEAFF
TRBV27	TRBJ1-2	CASGPGQGSYGYTF
TRBV7-2	TRBJ2-1	CASSLWSKNEQFF